This T cell receptor (beta chain) stems from a study of blood T cells in healthy people across ages (dated by TCRdb to 2015 to 2017). Notes on the research overall: In model experiments, roughly one uniquely barcoded TCR beta cDNA molecule per two T cells was captured by template switching. The study measured age-related changes in TCR beta repertoire diversity using deep sequencing normalized with unique cDNA molecular identifiers. Using the same blood draw, the study looked at two additional independent replicas of 1 million unique cDNA reads for two donors, one aged 18 to 30 and the other aged 80 or older. The donors were divided into four age groups: young (average around 17 years), middle-aged (around 37), aged (around 59) and long-lived (roughly 82). Study-level results and caveats: The CMV infection status of donors was not known, potentially confounding age-related changes in expanded clonotypes. Total diversity estimates from one million sequenced T cells were considered lower bounds and underestimates. Since profiling was done on bulk unsorted PBMCs, naive and antigen-experienced compartments could not be conclusively compared. As age increased, observed TCR beta diversity per million T cells dropped in a roughly linear way, and a significant reduction was already evident by age 40. The long-lived group showed more naive CD4+ T cells, fewer expanded clones and increased TCR diversity than the aged group, suggesting age selection. Observed TCR beta diversity correlated strongly with the percentage of naive T cells measured by flow cytometry.

This clonotype was observed at least ten times. What antigen it recognizes has not been identified. No much larger clonotype is one base removed from it; base qualities were not supplied. There are 13 amino acids in the CDR3, from cysteine to phenylalanine inclusive. Of the read, only the CDR3 DNA is kept; its 39 bases are in frame from base 1. CDR1 SQVTM and CDR2 ANQGSEA were looked up in the germline V gene. Trimming costs V 7 bases and J 2 bases, and their ends lie 14 bases apart. The approximately 40 donors, aged about 6 to 90 years, were systemically healthy Caucasian individuals from Russia. About 10 milliliters of peripheral blood were collected from each donor into EDTA-treated Vacutainer tubes. Ficoll-Paque density-gradient centrifugation was used to isolate PBMCs, with at least 7 million per sample. Total RNA was extracted from PBMCs with Trizol reagent, with at least 6 micrograms obtained per sample. For every donor, an aliquot of PBMCs went through flow cytometry to measure the percentages of naive CD45RAhigh/CD27high T cells.

Library construction relied on 5' RACE. The sequencer listed for this sample is Illumina HiSeq 2500. The second PCR ran for about 6 to 12 cycles and used a J-beta primer mix along with a sample-barcoded 5' primer. Each TCR beta cDNA molecule received a unique molecular identifier from a template-switch 5' adaptor carrying 12 random nucleotides. Each sample yielded at least 2.5 million CDR3-containing paired-end reads. All of the RNA was converted into first-strand cDNA using the Mint cDNA synthesis kit, with a TRBC-specific oligonucleotide serving as the primer. All cDNA was treated with uracil-DNA glycosylase and then went through a first 18-cycle PCR with the universal primers M1SS and BC2_uni_R. The study's processing was this. Normalization of each sample was performed by random selection of 1 million high-quality reads, each carrying a distinct molecular identifier. Reads with shared molecular identifiers were discarded instead of being binned into consensus sequences. MiTCR, run with a Q25 quality threshold and the strictest error-elimination algorithm, handled CDR3 identification, clonotype clustering and error correction. A nonparametric unseen species model with Euler transformation was used to estimate lower-bound total TCR beta diversity. TCRdb trimmed public reads at Q25 via fastp, called clones via MiXCR and kept in-frame beta chains. Entries that share a CDR3 protein sequence are merged under the most common genes and DNA. TCRdb, not the authors, supplied the V and J calls. Here the sample has more than 900,000 distinct CDR3 sequences; 25% to 30% occur a single time. Roughly 10% of the sample is in the top ten clones.

This same sample was also taken into another study, of T cells of mothers and their children. Looking at the second paper: The donors were nine systemically healthy Caucasian individuals, made up of three mothers and their six children. cDNA synthesis used all of the extracted RNA, with 1.5 ug of RNA in each 15 ul reaction. In the second PCR, sample barcodes and 2-4 random nucleotides were introduced via the M1S primer. Over 9.5 million TCR beta CDR3 reads came from each mother, compared with 3.3 million or so reads from each child. Thymic selection similarly shapes TCR recombination output in related and unrelated pairs, with minor effect from inherited differences. Related mother-child pairs always showed normalized repertoire overlap that was slightly higher than in unrelated mother-child pairs, though the difference was never significant. No persistent microchimeric T cell clones were found, with a detection sensitivity of approximately 100 clones per million clonotypes. To look for features that set related mother-child pairs apart from unrelated individuals, the researchers ran deep NGS to compare the TCR beta repertoires of mothers and children. Mothers averaged about 40 +/- 4 years of age and children averaged about 12 +/- 4 years. After adapter ligation was performed with NEBNext reagents, the libraries were sequenced on an Illumina HiSeq 2000 with 100+100 nt paired-end reads. To prevent cross-contamination, the mother and child libraries were prepared one month apart and sequenced in separate runs. For each donor, between roughly 500,000 and 2,200,000 distinct TCR beta clonotypes were identified. Naive TCR beta clonotypes were estimated from low-frequency clonotypes matched to each donor's FACS-determined naive share, without sorting.

The chain links TRBV29-1 with TRBJ1-2; the D gene is perhaps TRBD1, on 6 matching bases. Source material: blood. The TCR sequence derives from a woman in her 40s in good health. The CDR3 in this case is CSGATGPNYGYTF. The DNA sequence follows: TGCAGCGGTGCGACAGGACCCAACTATGGCTACACCTTC.